This TCR beta chain emerged from a study of blood T cell repertoires in COVID-19. Across the whole study: The study drew acute and convalescent COVID-19 samples from the United States, Italy and Spain. From T cells, B-cell-depleted T cells, or PBMCs came the material, which was cDNA or gDNA.

This clone was detected once. Different DNA sequences within this sample yield the same CDR3. Repertoires were generated with immunoSEQ multiplex PCR, while TCRdb's copy carries only in-frame clones and drops some. The table shows 40,000 to 55,000 clones, with around 80% occurring only once. V dropped 4 bases and J dropped 6 bases, with 5 bases sitting between them. There are 11 residues in the CDR3. Per the germline V gene, CDR1 is LGHDT and CDR2 is YNNKEL (reference sequence). The sample consisted of peripheral blood. This clonotype was obtained from a man aged 35 to 55 with acute or convalescent COVID-19. The genes are TRBV3-1 (or the pseudogene TRBV3-2) and TRBJ2-3; the D is unclear. The CDR3: CASSLRDTQYF. The CDR3 nucleotides are TGTGCCAGCAGCCTCCGGGATACGCAGTATTTT.